These 32 T cell receptor beta chains share one sample of origin, sequenced in a study of a mutant IDH1 vaccine in newly diagnosed glioma. Antigen specificity for these receptors is unknown. Indicated time point: week 35, safety follow-up. One vaccine dose held 300 ug of mutant IDH1 20-mer peptide and came with topical imiquimod. The table came from immunoSEQ multiplex PCR; TCRdb's copy has only in-frame clones and leaves some out. The repertoire consists of roughly 60,000 clones, with roughly 74% occurring once and the leading ten covering over 4%. The material was PBMCs, obtained from a glioma patient whose treatment included an IDH1 peptide vaccine. Source of these receptors: a man over 45 with glioma.

J is TRBJ2-5 and V is TRBV6-1, with TRBD1 matching over 12 bases. The trim removed 4 bases at V and 5 bases at J, leaving 5 bases unmatched. The germline V gene encodes CDR1 MNHNS and CDR2 SASEGT. CDR3 length: 15 amino acids. The CDR3 loop is CASSAGQGAGETQYF. CDR3 in DNA: TGTGCCAGCAGTGCGGGACAGGGGGCGGGGGAGACCCAGTACTTC.

This chain connects TRBV5-1 to TRBJ2-7; tentatively, D is TRBD1 or TRBD2 (5 bases each). Between the trimmed V and J ends, which lost 3 bases and 6 bases, there was a span of 10 bases. The CDR3 has 12 amino acids. Per the germline V gene, CDR1 is SGHRS and CDR2 is YFSETQ. The CDR3 protein is CASSSEGPEQYF. The CDR3 bases are TGCGCCAGCAGCTCCGAGGGGCCCGAGCAGTACTTC.

This chain links TRBV30 with TRBJ1-5; D gene unclear. V gave up 2 bases and J gave up 0 bases, with 11 bases separating them. This CDR3 has 15 residues. The germline CDR1 and CDR2 sequences are GTSNPN and SVGIG (reference sequence). For the CDR3, the DNA is TGTGCCTGGAGTACCGTTGGGAATAGCAATCAGCCCCAGCATTTT. It codes for CAWSTVGNSNQPQHF. The whole variable domain, filled in from reference TRBV30 and TRBJ1-5, reads SQTIHQWPATLVQPVGSPLSLECTVEGTSNPNLYWYRQAAGRGLQLLFYSVGIGQISSEVPQNLSASRPQDRQFILSSKKLLLSDSGFYLCAWSTVGNSNQPQHFGDGTRLSIL.

This chain uses TRBV5-6 with TRBJ1-1; D is unclear. Germline V gene sequence: CDR1 SGHDT, CDR2 YYEEEE. CDR3 size: 14 residues. V lost 3 bases, J lost 5 bases, and 14 bases lay in between. In DNA form, the CDR3 reads TGTGCCAGCAGCTCCACCCCCGGGAGGACTGAAGCTTTCTTT. Its protein product is CASSSTPGRTEAFF.

This chain links TRBV7-9 with TRBJ2-7; TRBD2 matches 7 bases. Germline assignment: CDR1 SEHNR and CDR2 FQNEAQ (reference sequence). This CDR3 is built from 19 residues. The V and J ends lost 1 base and 2 bases, in that order; junction bases with no gene match: 17. In DNA form, the CDR3 reads TGTGCCAGCAGCTTAGGATGGGGAGGGAGGAGGGCGGACCCCTACGAGCAGTACTTC. It encodes CASSLGWGGRRADPYEQYF.

The chain employs TRBV2 and TRBJ1-3; 7 positions agree with TRBD1. V lost 6 bases, J lost 3 bases, and 8 bases stayed unmatched. Germline V gives CDR1 SNHLY, CDR2 FYNNEI. This CDR3 comprises 15 residues. The CDR3 region has the DNA TGTGCCAGCAGCCCAGGGGGTCTATTTGGAAACACCATATATTTT. Translated: CASSPGGLFGNTIYF.

The rearrangement links TRBV5-1 to TRBJ1-4, with D perhaps matching TRBD1 (6 bases). V lost 4 bases to trimming and J lost 7 bases, with 23 bases between them. Germline CDR1 and CDR2: SGHRS and YFSETQ. The CDR3 has 17 residues. Written as DNA, the CDR3 is TGCGCCAGCAGCCCCCTCCCCGGACAGCCTAATGGTGAAAAACTGTTTTTT. It specifies CASSPLPGQPNGEKLFF. The full variable domain, in which reference TRBV5-1 and TRBJ1-4 provide the parts outside the CDR3, is KAGVTQTPRYLIKTRGQQVTLSCSPISGHRSVSWYQQTPGQGLQFLFEYFSETQRNKGNFPGRFSGRQFSNSRSEMNVSTLELGDSALYLCASSPLPGQPNGEKLFFGSGTQLSVL.

The chain uses TRBV4-1 and TRBJ1-2, with 7 bases that match TRBD1. Germline CDR1 is MGHRA and CDR2 is YSYEKL. V lost 3 bases to trimming and J lost 7 bases; unmatched junction nucleotides: 5. This CDR3 contains 13 residues. CDR3 amino acids: CASSHPQGLGYTF. CDR3 DNA sequence: TGCGCCAGCAGCCACCCACAGGGGCTTGGCTACACCTTC.

The chain combines TRBV15 with TRBJ2-6, with 8 bases lining up with TRBD1. The ends lost 9 bases at V and 0 bases at J; junction bases unmatched: 7. In germline, CDR1 is LNHNV, CDR2 YYDKDF (reference sequence). The CDR3 extends over 16 amino acids. The CDR3 DNA reads TGTGCCACGAACCGGGACAGGAGCTCTGGGGCCAACGTCCTGACTTTC. Protein sequence: CATNRDRSSGANVLTF.

This chain joins TRBV6-4 and TRBJ2-1, with TRBD2 matching 10 bases. CDR1 and CDR2 from the germline V gene are MRHNA and SNTAGT. With 5 bases clipped from V and 8 bases from J, the junction kept 6 bases outside the gene matches. The CDR3 runs 14 residues. The DNA for the CDR3 is TGTGCCAGCAGTTTAGCGGGGGGCCAGGATGAGCAGTTCTTC. Protein: CASSLAGGQDEQFF.

This clone appeared a few times. This rearrangement joins TRBV7-9 to TRBJ1-1; D call uncertain. The CDR3 is 15 amino acids. The germline V gene encodes CDR1 SEHNR and CDR2 FQNEAQ (reference sequence). V lost 4 bases to trimming and J lost 3 bases, with 15 bases between them. The CDR3 reads CASSSAWEGYTEAFF. The CDR3 DNA follows: TGTGCCAGCAGCTCGGCCTGGGAGGGATACACTGAAGCTTTCTTT.

J is TRBJ1-5 and V is TRBV28, with D maybe TRBD1 (6 bases). The CDR3 sequence is 13 residues long. Germline V gives CDR1 MDHEN, CDR2 SYDVKM. V was clipped by 7 bases and J by 3 bases, with 10 bases between them. The CDR3 DNA sequence: TGTGCCAGCAAAGGGGGGGACAATCAGCCCCAGCATTTT. It specifies CASKGGDNQPQHF.

The genes are TRBV4-1 and TRBJ2-3, with TRBD2 matching 10 bases. Germline assignment: CDR1 MGHRA and CDR2 YSYEKL. V was pared by 1 base and J by 3 bases, with 7 bases of the junction left unmatched. The CDR3 consists of 17 residues. The CDR3 loop is CASSQVIIAGGTDTQYF. DNA of the CDR3: TGCGCCAGCAGCCAAGTAATAATAGCGGGGGGTACAGATACGCAGTATTTT.

This clone turned up a few times. The chain carries TRBV27 and TRBJ1-2, with D perhaps matching TRBD1 (6 bases). Trimming removed 5 bases from V and 8 bases from J, with 18 bases in between. This CDR3 spans 14 amino acids. Germline loops: CDR1 MNHEY, CDR2 SMNVEV (reference sequence). The chain's CDR3 is CASSPLGGASGYTF. The DNA of the CDR3 is TGTGCCAGCAGTCCTCTGGGGGGGGCGAGCGGCTACACCTTC.

The V call is TRBV9, the J call TRBJ2-3; D tentatively fits TRBD1 or TRBD2 (6 bases each). The CDR3 is made up of 14 amino acids. Germline V CDR1 and CDR2: SGDLS, YYNGEE. Trimming removed 6 bases at V and 4 bases at J, with 15 bases between. In DNA form, the CDR3 reads TGTGCCAGCACTCTCGGGGGCGGGGCAGATACGCAGTATTTT. Amino acid sequence: CASTLGGGADTQYF.

This chain joins TRBV5-4 and TRBJ2-1, with D possibly matching TRBD1 (6 bases). This CDR3 has 13 amino acids. CDR1 SGHNT and CDR2 YYREEE come from the germline V gene (reference sequence). V was clipped by 3 bases and J by 8 bases, with 12 bases between them. CDR3 coding DNA: TGTGCCAGCAGCTGGGGGCCCCTCGATGAGCAGTTCTTC. The encoded protein is CASSWGPLDEQFF.

V gene TRBV4-2 combines with J gene TRBJ1-2; D not resolved. The CDR3 contains 14 residues. Trimming cost V 8 bases and J 5 bases, with 18 bases left between them. Germline loops: CDR1 LGHNA, CDR2 YNFKEQ. The CDR3 reads CASSSEHPGYGYTF. DNA of the CDR3: TGTGCCAGCTCTAGCGAGCACCCCGGGTATGGCTACACCTTC.

V usage is TRBV27 and J usage is TRBJ1-4, with 10 bases fitting TRBD1. V trimming: 7 bases; J trimming: 8 bases; junction bases outside the gene matches: 16. This CDR3 comprises 17 residues. CDR1 and CDR2 from the germline V gene are MNHEY and SMNVEV (reference sequence). The CDR3 protein is CASTRARTGGLKEKLFF. The DNA of the CDR3 is TGTGCCAGCACCCGAGCCAGGACAGGGGGTTTGAAGGAAAAACTGTTTTTT.

The chain joins TRBV18 to TRBJ2-7; a weak D match, TRBD1 (5 bases). The germline V and J ends were trimmed by 1 base and 4 bases, with 11 bases remaining between them. Germline V gene sequence: CDR1 KGHSH, CDR2 LQKENI. CDR3 length: 14 residues. For the CDR3, the DNA is TGTGCCAGCTCACCACAGGGGAACGCATACGAGCAGTACTTC. Its protein is CASSPQGNAYEQYF. Full variable domain (remainder filled in from reference TRBV18 and TRBJ2-7): NAGVMQNPRHLVRRRGQEARLRCSPMKGHSHVYWYRQLPEEGLKFMVYLQKENIIDESGMPKERFSAEFPKEGPSILRIQQVVRGDSAAYFCASSPQGNAYEQYFGPGTRLTVT.

The CDR3 DNA reads as TGTGCCATCAGTGAAACGAGAATGAACACTGAAGCTTTCTTT. It specifies CAISETRMNTEAFF. This chain joins TRBV10-3 and TRBJ1-1; the D is unclear. The CDR3 covers 14 residues. Trimming removed 3 bases from V and 0 bases from J, with 8 bases in between. Per the germline V gene, CDR1 is ENHRY and CDR2 is SYGVKD.

This clone was counted a few times. The chain combines TRBV10-3 with TRBJ2-1; D remains ambiguous. V lost 0 bases and J lost 4, with 13 bases in between. The length of the CDR3 is 16 residues. Germline CDR1 is ENHRY and CDR2 is SYGVKD. In DNA form, the CDR3 reads TGTGCCATCAGTGAGTCACTCTCGAGCAGTTACAATGAGCAGTTCTTC. Translating it yields CAISESLSSSYNEQFF.

In this sample, this clone turned up once. The chain links TRBV7-2 to TRBJ1-5, with a weak D call TRBD1 (5 bases). The CDR3 is made up of 11 amino acids. Trimming stripped 2 bases from V and 9 bases from J, with 5 bases between. Germline CDR1 is SGHTA and CDR2 is FQGNSA. The CDR3 DNA reads as TGTGCCAGCAGCTTACAGGGGCCCCAGCATTTT. Its protein is CASSLQGPQHF.

The chain is built from TRBV19 and TRBJ1-2, with D unclear. CDR3 length equals 12 residues. Germline V gives CDR1 LNHDA, CDR2 SQIVND (reference sequence). With 7 bases removed from V and 8 bases from J, the gap between germline ends came to 14 bases. CDR3 in DNA: TGTGCCAGTACCGGAGAGGACTGGGGCTACACCTTC. Protein: CASTGEDWGYTF.

The chain uses TRBV6-6 and TRBJ1-3; D is ambiguous. Trimming took 10 bases from V and 4 from J, leaving 17 bases between them. The CDR3 runs to 14 residues. Germline V gene sequence: CDR1 MNHNY, CDR2 SVGAGI (reference sequence). The chain's CDR3 is CATGILGFGNTIYF. The CDR3 nucleotides read TGTGCCACAGGAATCCTTGGGTTCGGAAACACCATATATTTT.

The chain employs TRBV6-5 and TRBJ2-2; perhaps D is TRBD1 or TRBD2 (5 bases each). The CDR3 runs to 14 residues. Deletions cut 8 bases from V and 2 bases from J, with 12 bases between. Germline CDR1 is MNHEY and CDR2 is SVGAGI. The CDR3 here is CASAGTDNTGELFF. CDR3 bases: TGTGCCAGCGCAGGGACGGATAACACCGGGGAGCTGTTTTTT.

V and J are TRBV30 and TRBJ2-5, with unresolved D. V gave up 3 bases and J gave up 0 bases, with 5 bases separating them. The CDR3 has 12 residues. CDR1 GTSNPN and CDR2 SVGIG come from the germline V gene (reference sequence). CDR3 amino acids: CAWRGYQETQYF. The CDR3 nucleotides read TGTGCCTGGAGAGGATACCAAGAGACCCAGTACTTC.

A remark on this clone: Different DNA sequences within this sample yield the same CDR3. V is TRBV27 and J is TRBJ2-7; no definite D call. Germline loops: CDR1 MNHEY, CDR2 SMNVEV (reference sequence). V dropped 6 bases and J dropped 0 bases, with 9 bases sitting between them. There are 13 residues in the CDR3. CDR3 sequence: CASRPISSYEQYF. The CDR3 nucleotides are TGTGCCAGCAGACCTATTAGCTCCTACGAGCAGTACTTC.

This clone has a single count. This chain links TRBV5-1 with TRBJ2-7; D call uncertain. CDR1 and CDR2 (germline): SGHRS, YFSETQ. V shed 5 bases and J shed 1 base, with 13 bases lying between them. The CDR3 is 14 amino acids. The CDR3, as DNA: TGCGCCAGCAGAACGAACGAGGTTTCCTACGAGCAGTACTTC. Translation gives CASRTNEVSYEQYF.

The chain uses TRBV29-1 and TRBJ2-3; D is ambiguous. The CDR3 totals 15 residues. Between the trimmed V and J ends, which lost 0 bases and 4 bases, there was a span of 14 bases. The germline CDR1 and CDR2 sequences are SQVTM and ANQGSEA. The CDR3 sequence is CSVEDPGRTADTQYF. The CDR3 DNA sequence: TGCAGCGTTGAAGATCCTGGTCGTACCGCAGATACGCAGTATTTT.

This clone was found a few times. CDR3 sequence reads: CASSLKGDSSYEQYF. The CDR3 nucleotides read TGTGCCAGCAGCCTCAAAGGGGACTCTTCCTACGAGCAGTACTTC. V is TRBV7-9 and J is TRBJ2-7, with D possibly being TRBD2 (6 bases). Per the germline V gene, CDR1 is SEHNR and CDR2 is FQNEAQ (reference sequence). The CDR3 covers 15 residues. Trimming cost V 5 bases and J 1 base, with 15 bases left between them.

CDR3: CASSPRDRETFNEQFF. The CDR3 DNA follows: TGTGCCAGCAGCCCCCGGGACAGGGAAACATTCAATGAGCAGTTCTTC. This chain links TRBV9 with TRBJ2-1; 9 bases map to TRBD1. Germline CDR1 is SGDLS and CDR2 is YYNGEE. The CDR3 length is 16 residues. V was clipped by 4 bases and J by 6 bases; unmatched bases: 11.

The CDR3 here is CASQKTTRSENGYTF. DNA for the CDR3: TGTGCCAGCCAGAAAACGACTCGGAGTGAAAATGGCTACACCTTC. The J gene is TRBJ1-2, the V gene TRBV6-5, with D uncertain. This CDR3 is built from 15 residues. Trimming took off 8 bases at V and 6 bases at J, with 22 bases between the two ends. Germline assignment: CDR1 MNHEY and CDR2 SVGAGI.